These T cell receptor beta chains were read from a single sample in a study of T cells in Graves' hyperthyroidism and ophthalmopathy. Each CDR3 protein is one row after TCRdb ran MiXCR on the multiplex PCR reads. The sample records a few hundred thousand distinct CDR3 sequences, 19% being singletons. Sequencing input: blood. The receptor source for this set is a woman aged 18-30 years with Graves' hyperthyroidism. Each CDR3 is given with its conserved first and last residue. Fields, in order: V gene, D gene, J gene, clone size, CDR3 DNA, CDR3 protein. D genes are given only for firm matches. Not all rows give a size; the values are once, few, many and, for expanded clones, a class.

TRBV11-1	.	TRBJ1-1	many	TGTGCCAGCAGCCGCCATTCGGGGAACACTGAAGCTTTCTTT	CASSRHSGNTEAFF
TRBV2	TRBD1	TRBJ2-2	.	TGTGCCAGCAGCTATGACAGGGACCCCGGGGAGCTGTTTTTT	CASSYDRDPGELFF
TRBV30	.	TRBJ1-5	few	TGTGCCTGGAGTCTCGGCAGCAATCAGCCCCAGCATTTT	CAWSLGSNQPQHF
TRBV20-1	.	TRBJ2-7	.	TGCAGTACCTCTAGGGAGGAGCGCTACGAGCAGTACTTC	CSTSREERYEQYF
TRBV4-1	.	TRBJ1-2	.	TGCGCCTGCAGCCAATATCTGGGGGCGAAAGGCTACACCTTC	CACSQYLGAKGYTF
TRBV11-2	.	TRBJ1-6	many	TGTGCCAGCAGCATCAGGGAGGGCAATTCACCCCTCCACTTT	CASSIREGNSPLHF
TRBV6-1	.	TRBJ1-1	many	TGTGCCAGCAGTCCCTGGGTTGAAGCTTTCTTT	CASSPWVEAFF
TRBV4-1	.	TRBJ1-2	once	TGCGCCAGCAGCCTAGACGTCGGAGCGCATCGGTATGGCTACACCTTC	CASSLDVGAHRYGYTF
TRBV30	.	TRBJ2-7	.	TGTGCCTGGAGTCCTACCGAGGCTAGCTACGAGCAGTACTTC	CAWSPTEASYEQYF
TRBV3-1	TRBD1	TRBJ2-7	few	TGTGCCAGCAGCCCTACCGGGACAGGGGTAGAGGAGCAGTACTTC	CASSPTGTGVEEQYF
TRBV5-5	TRBD1	TRBJ2-5	many	TGTGCCAGCAGCTTGGAACAGGGGATGGTGGAGACCCAGTACTTC	CASSLEQGMVETQYF
TRBV20-1	TRBD1	TRBJ1-1	many	TGCAGTGCGGGACAGGAGAACACTGAAGCTTTCTTT	CSAGQENTEAFF
TRBV12-3/TRBV12-4	.	TRBJ2-7	few	TGTGCCAGCAGCCTTAGCCCCACCCTTACCCTAGCCTACGAGCAGTACTTC	CASSLSPTLTLAYEQYF
TRBV15	.	TRBJ1-5	.	TGTGCCACCAGCAGGTACACGAGCAATCAGCCCCAGCATTTT	CATSRYTSNQPQHF
TRBV6-1	.	TRBJ1-1	few	TGTGCCAGCAGAGAACAGGGCTCCCCGTCGCGGACTGAAGCTTTCTTT	CASREQGSPSRTEAFF
TRBV29-1	.	TRBJ1-5	many	TGCAGCGTTGGAAAGGGTGGTAGCAATCAGCCCCAGCATTTT	CSVGKGGSNQPQHF
TRBV20-1	TRBD2	TRBJ2-2	.	TGCAGTGCTAGCGGGGGGGCCACCGGGGAGCTGTTTTTT	CSASGGATGELFF
TRBV6-5	.	TRBJ2-5	many	TGTGCCAGCAGCTATGGGGGTCGCCCTGAAGAGACCCAGTACTTC	CASSYGGRPEETQYF
TRBV7-3	TRBD1	TRBJ1-1	many	TGTGCCAGCAGCTACGGGGGACAGCAGAACACTGAAGCTTTCTTT	CASSYGGQQNTEAFF
TRBV28	.	TRBJ2-7	many	TGTGCCAGCAGTGCCTACGAGCAGTACTTC	CASSAYEQYF
TRBV12-3/TRBV12-4	.	TRBJ1-4	.	TGTGCCAGCAGTTTTGCCCGCTTCACTAATGAAAAACTGTTTTTT	CASSFARFTNEKLFF
TRBV5-1	TRBD1	TRBJ2-7	many	TGCGCCAGCAGCGCGACAGGGTGGGGCACCTACGAGCAGTACTTC	CASSATGWGTYEQYF
TRBV12-3/TRBV12-4	TRBD1	TRBJ1-5	many	TGTGCCAGCAGTTCACAGGGGTTTCAGCCCCAGCATTTT	CASSSQGFQPQHF
TRBV12-3/TRBV12-4	.	TRBJ1-1	many	TGTGCCAGCAGTTTAGAGGTGAACACTGAAGCTTTCTTT	CASSLEVNTEAFF
TRBV29-1	TRBD2	TRBJ2-2	many	TGCAGCGTTCGACTAGCGGGGGGCCTCAATGTCGGGGAGCTGTTTTTT	CSVRLAGGLNVGELFF
TRBV12-3/TRBV12-4	.	TRBJ1-5	many	TGTGCCAGCAGCTCCATCCGGGGGCGCAATCAGCCCCAGCATTTT	CASSSIRGRNQPQHF
TRBV4-1	TRBD1	TRBJ1-1	many	TGCGCCAGCAGCCAAGGACAGGGCATGAACACTGAAGCTTTCTTT	CASSQGQGMNTEAFF
TRBV6-1	TRBD1	TRBJ1-1	many	TGTGCCAGCAGCGGGACAGGGATGACTGAAGCTTTCTTT	CASSGTGMTEAFF
TRBV6-4	TRBD2	TRBJ2-7	many	TGTGCCAGCAGTGACTTAGGGCTAGCGGGGAACTACGAGCAGTACTTC	CASSDLGLAGNYEQYF
TRBV20-1	TRBD2	TRBJ2-5	many	TGCAGTGCTAGAGGATCTGTAGCGGGGAACTTCCAAGAGACCCAGTACTTC	CSARGSVAGNFQETQYF
TRBV30	.	TRBJ2-2	many	TGTGCCTGGACCCCCTCGGGCCATCACACCGGGGAGCTGTTTTTT	CAWTPSGHHTGELFF
TRBV28	TRBD1	TRBJ1-5	many	TGTGCCAGCAGTTACTTCGAGGGGACAGGGGGACGTCAGCCCCAGCATTTT	CASSYFEGTGGRQPQHF
TRBV11-1	.	TRBJ2-7	few	TGTGCCAGCAGCTTGCGGGACACCTCTGTACCCTACGAGCAGTACTTC	CASSLRDTSVPYEQYF
TRBV6-1	TRBD1	TRBJ1-5	many	TGTGCCAGCAGTCGGGACAGGGGCAATCAGCCCCAGCATTTT	CASSRDRGNQPQHF
TRBV2	.	TRBJ2-3	.	TGTGCCAGCAGTGGATGGGCACAAAAGGATACGCAGTATTTT	CASSGWAQKDTQYF
TRBV6-5	.	TRBJ2-5	.	TGTGCCATCAACCCGGGACCACAAGAGACCCAGTACTTC	CAINPGPQETQYF
TRBV19	.	TRBJ1-1	many	TGTGCCAGTAGTACCCGACAGGATATGAACACTGAAGCTTTCTTT	CASSTRQDMNTEAFF
TRBV20-1	.	TRBJ1-5	many	TGCAGTGCTAGTCGGGGGGAGAAGCCCCAGCATTTT	CSASRGEKPQHF
TRBV20-1	.	TRBJ2-5	many	TGCAGTGCTAGTCCCATTAGGCAGACCCAGTACTTC	CSASPIRQTQYF
TRBV7-8	TRBD1	TRBJ1-5	many	TGTGCCAGCAGCGCCGGGACAGGGGGCAGGCAGCCCCAGCATTTT	CASSAGTGGRQPQHF
TRBV30	.	TRBJ1-1	many	TGTGCCTGGAGCCCCACTGCTGAAGCTTTCTTT	CAWSPTAEAFF
TRBV29-1	.	TRBJ2-7	many	TGCAGCGTTGGGGCGACAGGCTACGAGCAGTACTTC	CSVGATGYEQYF
TRBV9	.	TRBJ2-5	many	TGTGCCAGCAGCTTTGCCGGGACCAAACAAGAGACCCAGTACTTC	CASSFAGTKQETQYF
TRBV14	.	TRBJ2-5	many	TGTGCCAGCAGCCGTGAGGGGATTTCGGAGACCCAGTACTTC	CASSREGISETQYF
TRBV6-1	TRBD2	TRBJ2-2	many	TGTGCCAGCAACCTAGCGGGGTACACCGGGGAGCTGTTTTTT	CASNLAGYTGELFF
TRBV15	.	TRBJ2-2	many	TGTGCCACCAGCAGCCACAGGGCCGGGGAGCTGTTTTTT	CATSSHRAGELFF